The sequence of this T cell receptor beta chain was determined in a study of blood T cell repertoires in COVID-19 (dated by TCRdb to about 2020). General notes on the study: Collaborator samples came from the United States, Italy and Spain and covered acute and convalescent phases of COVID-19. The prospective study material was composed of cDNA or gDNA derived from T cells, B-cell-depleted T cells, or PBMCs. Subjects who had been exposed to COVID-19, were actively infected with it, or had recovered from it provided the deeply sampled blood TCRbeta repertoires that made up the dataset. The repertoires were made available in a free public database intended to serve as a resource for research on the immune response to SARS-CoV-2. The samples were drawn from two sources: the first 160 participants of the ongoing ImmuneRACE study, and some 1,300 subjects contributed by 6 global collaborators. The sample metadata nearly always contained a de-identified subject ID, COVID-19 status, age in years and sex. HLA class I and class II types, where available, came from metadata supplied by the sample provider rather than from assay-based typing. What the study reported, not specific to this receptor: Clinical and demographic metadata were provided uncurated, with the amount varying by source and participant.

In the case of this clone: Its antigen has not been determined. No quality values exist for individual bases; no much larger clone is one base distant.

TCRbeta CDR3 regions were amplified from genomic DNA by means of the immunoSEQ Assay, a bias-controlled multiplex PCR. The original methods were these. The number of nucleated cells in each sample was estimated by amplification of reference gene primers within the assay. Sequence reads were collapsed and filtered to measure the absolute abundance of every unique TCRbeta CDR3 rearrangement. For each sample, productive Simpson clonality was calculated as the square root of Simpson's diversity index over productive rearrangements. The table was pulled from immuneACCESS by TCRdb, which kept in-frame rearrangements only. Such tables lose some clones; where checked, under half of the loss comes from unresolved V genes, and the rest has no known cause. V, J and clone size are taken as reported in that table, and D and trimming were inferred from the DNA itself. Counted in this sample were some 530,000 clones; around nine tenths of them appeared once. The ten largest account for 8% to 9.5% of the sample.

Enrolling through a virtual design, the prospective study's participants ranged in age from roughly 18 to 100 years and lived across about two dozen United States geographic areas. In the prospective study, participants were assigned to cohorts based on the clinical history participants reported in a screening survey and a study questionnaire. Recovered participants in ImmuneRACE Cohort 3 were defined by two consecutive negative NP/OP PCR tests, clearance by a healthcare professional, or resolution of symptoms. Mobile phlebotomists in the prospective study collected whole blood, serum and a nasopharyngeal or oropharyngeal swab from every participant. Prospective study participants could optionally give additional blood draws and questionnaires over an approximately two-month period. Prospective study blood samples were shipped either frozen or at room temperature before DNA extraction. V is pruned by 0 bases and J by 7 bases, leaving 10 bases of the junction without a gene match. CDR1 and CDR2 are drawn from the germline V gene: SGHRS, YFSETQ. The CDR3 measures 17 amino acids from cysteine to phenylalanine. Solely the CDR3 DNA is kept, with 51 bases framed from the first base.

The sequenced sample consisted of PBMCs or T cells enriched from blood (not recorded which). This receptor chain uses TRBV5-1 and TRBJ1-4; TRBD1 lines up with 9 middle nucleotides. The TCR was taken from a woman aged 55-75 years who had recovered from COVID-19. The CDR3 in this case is CASSLATTGQGTEKLFF. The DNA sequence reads TGCGCCAGCAGCTTGGCCACGACGGGACAGGGTACTGAAAAACTGTTTTTT. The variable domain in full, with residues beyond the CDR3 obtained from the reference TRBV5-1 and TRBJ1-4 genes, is KAGVTQTPRYLIKTRGQQVTLSCSPISGHRSVSWYQQTPGQGLQFLFEYFSETQRNKGNFPGRFSGRQFSNSRSEMNVSTLELGDSALYLCASSLATTGQGTEKLFFGSGTQLSVL.